The 6 T cell receptor beta chains listed next were all sequenced from one sample in a study of radiotherapy plus CTLA-4 blockade in lung cancer. Method: immunoSEQ multiplex PCR; TCRdb's copy keeps in-frame clones and lacks some. The sample consists of around 3,000 clones, 84% of them appearing once. Here the sequenced sample was tumor tissue, taken from a patient treated with radiotherapy plus ipilimumab. Source of these receptors: a human donor with non-small cell lung cancer that progressed on radiotherapy plus ipilimumab.

With regard to this clone: One end of the junction does not line up with germline, which may come from a read error. The chain joins TRBV27 to TRBJ1-2; D is ambiguous. The CDR3 runs to 14 residues. Per germline, CDR1 MNHEY and CDR2 SMNVEV (reference sequence). The CDR3 protein is CASNLRMAGVGYTF. The CDR3 DNA follows: TGTGCCAGCAATTTACGCATGGCTGGAGTGGGCTACACCTTC.

CDR3: CASSLGTGTGRHEQYF. The CDR3 region has the DNA TGTGCCAGCAGCTTAGGAACCGGGACAGGGCGCCACGAGCAGTACTTC. The chain has TRBV11-2 and TRBJ2-7; 9 nucleotides line up with TRBD1. Looked up from germline, CDR1 is SGHAT and CDR2 is FQNNGV. Trimming took 1 base from V and 5 from J; bases not matched to a gene: 9. This CDR3 spans 16 amino acids.

J is TRBJ1-1 and V is TRBV6-1, with 9 nucleotides matching TRBD1. Germline V CDR1 and CDR2: MNHNS, SASEGT. V was pared by 7 bases and J by 7 bases, with 4 bases of the junction left unmatched. This CDR3 contains 12 residues. The DNA for the CDR3 is TGTGCCAGCAAGGACAGGGGTGGTGAAGCTTTCTTT. It yields the protein CASKDRGGEAFF.

This chain links TRBV11-1 with TRBJ2-7; TRBD2 agrees at 15 bases. V lost 7 bases and J lost 4; bases outside the gene matches: 11. The CDR3 length is 17 residues. Looked up from germline, CDR1 is SGHAT and CDR2 is FQDESV (reference sequence). CDR3 DNA: TGTGCCAGCACACCTGGGACTAGCGGGGGGAAAAGATACGAGCAGTACTTC. Translation gives CASTPGTSGGKRYEQYF.

The rearrangement joins TRBV4-3 to TRBJ1-3; 9 nucleotides match TRBD1. From germline, CDR1 is LGHNA and CDR2 YSLEER. This CDR3 has 16 amino acids. V lost 3 bases and J lost 4; bases outside the gene matches: 7. The CDR3 DNA reads TGCGCCAGCAGCCAGCATACAGGGGGCATCGGAAACACCATATATTTT. Its protein product is CASSQHTGGIGNTIYF.

On this clone itself: The same CDR3 arises from other DNA sequences in this sample as well. This rearrangement joins TRBV7-8 to TRBJ1-6, with unresolved D. The germline CDR1 and CDR2 sequences are SGHVS and FQNEAQ. Between the trimmed V and J ends, which lost 4 bases and 8 bases, there was a span of 12 bases. This CDR3 comprises 14 residues. CDR3 sequence reads: CASSSTGRYSPLHF. The CDR3 nucleotides are TGTGCCAGCAGCTCTACCGGGCGGTATTCACCCCTCCACTTT.